This T cell receptor beta chain was identified in a study of Ad26.COV2.S vaccination and SARS-CoV-2 variants. Study-wide results and limits: The TCR-based breadth and depth measures might underestimate overall T cell responses. Vaccinees and placebo recipients showed similar non-spike TCR breadth. Substantial post-vaccination breadth of spike-specific CD8+ and CD4+ T cell responses was reported. Higher spike-specific TCR breadth was found in vaccine recipients than in placebo recipients.

Profiled with immunoSEQ multiplex PCR; TCRdb holds only in-frame clones, not every one. The table has 350,000 to 450,000 clones, 90% to 95% seen once. The V gene lost 1 base and the J gene lost 0 bases, with 10 bases spanning the gap. The CDR3 runs to 16 residues. Germline V lookup: CDR1 LGHDT, CDR2 YNNKEL (reference sequence). Comments on this clone: Its antigen is not identified.

The V gene is TRBV3-1 (or the pseudogene TRBV3-2), the J gene TRBJ2-1; no firm D call. The clonotype was recovered from a human donor who had recovered from COVID-19. Specimen: peripheral blood, collected after recovery from COVID-19. This CDR3 reads CASSQGFGSSYNEQFF. The CDR3 nucleotides read TGTGCCAGCAGCCAAGGTTTCGGCAGCTCCTACAATGAGCAGTTCTTC.